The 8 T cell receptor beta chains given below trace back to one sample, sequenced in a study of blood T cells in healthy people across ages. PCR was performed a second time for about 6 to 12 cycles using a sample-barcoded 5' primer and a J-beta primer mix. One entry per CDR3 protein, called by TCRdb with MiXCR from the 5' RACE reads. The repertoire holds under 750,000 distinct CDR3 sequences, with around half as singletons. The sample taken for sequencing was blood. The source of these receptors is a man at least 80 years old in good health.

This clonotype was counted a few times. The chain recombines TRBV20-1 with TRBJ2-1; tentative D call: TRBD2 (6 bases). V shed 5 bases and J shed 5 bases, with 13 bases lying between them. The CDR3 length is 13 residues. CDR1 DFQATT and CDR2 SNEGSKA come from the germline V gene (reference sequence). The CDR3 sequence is CSARQAGNNEQFF. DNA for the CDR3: TGCAGTGCTCGCCAGGCGGGAAACAATGAGCAGTTCTTC.

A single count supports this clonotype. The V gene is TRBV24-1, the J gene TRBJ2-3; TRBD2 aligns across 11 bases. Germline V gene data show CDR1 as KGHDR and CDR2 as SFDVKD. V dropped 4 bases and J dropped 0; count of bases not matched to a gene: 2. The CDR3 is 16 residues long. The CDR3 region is CATSEASGRSTDTQYF. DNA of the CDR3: TGTGCCACCAGTGAGGCTAGCGGGAGGAGCACAGATACGCAGTATTTT.

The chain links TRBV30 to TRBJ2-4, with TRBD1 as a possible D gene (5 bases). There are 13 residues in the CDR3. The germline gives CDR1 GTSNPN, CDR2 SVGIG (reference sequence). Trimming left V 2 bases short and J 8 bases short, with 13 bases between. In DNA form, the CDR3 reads TGTGCCTGGAGTAGATTCAGGGATGACATTCAGTACTTC. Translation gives CAWSRFRDDIQYF.

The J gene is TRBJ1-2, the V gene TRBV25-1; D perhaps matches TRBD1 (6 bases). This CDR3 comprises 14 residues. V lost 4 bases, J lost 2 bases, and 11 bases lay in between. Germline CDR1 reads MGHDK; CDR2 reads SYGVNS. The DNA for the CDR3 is TGTGCCAGCAGTGGCCCAACAGGGAACTATGGCTACACCTTC. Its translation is CASSGPTGNYGYTF.

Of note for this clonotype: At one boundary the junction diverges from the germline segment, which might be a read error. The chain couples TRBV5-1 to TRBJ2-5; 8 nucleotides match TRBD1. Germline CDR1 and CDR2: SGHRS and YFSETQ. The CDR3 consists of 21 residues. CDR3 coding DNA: TGCGTCAGCAGCTTGGGTCCACCCAATTGGGCCCCACAGGGGGAGCAAGAGACCCAGTACTTC. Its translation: CVSSLGPPNWAPQGEQETQYF. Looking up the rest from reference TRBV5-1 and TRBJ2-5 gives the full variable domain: KAGVTQTPRYLIKTRGQQVTLSCSPISGHRSVSWYQQTPGQGLQFLFEYFSETQRNKGNFPGRFSGRQFSNSRSEMNVSTLELGDSALYLCVSSLGPPNWAPQGEQETQYFGPGTRLLVL.

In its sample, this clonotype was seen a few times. CDR3 nucleotide sequence: TGTGCCAGCAGCATTACTAGCGGTCCTTACAATGAGCAGTTCTTC. Its protein is CASSITSGPYNEQFF. The rearrangement uses TRBV7-2 and TRBJ2-1; 8 nucleotides agree with TRBD2. Germline trimming cut 5 bases from V and 4 bases from J; bases unmatched to any gene: 7. The CDR3 totals 15 residues. Germline lookup yields CDR1 SGHTA and CDR2 FQGNSA.

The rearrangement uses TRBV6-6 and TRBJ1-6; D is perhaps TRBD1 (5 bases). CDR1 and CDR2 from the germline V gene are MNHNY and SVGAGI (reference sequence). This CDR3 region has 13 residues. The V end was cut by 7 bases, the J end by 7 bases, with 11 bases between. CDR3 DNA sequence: TGTGCCAGCACCCTCGACAGAAATTCACCCCTCCACTTT. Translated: CASTLDRNSPLHF.

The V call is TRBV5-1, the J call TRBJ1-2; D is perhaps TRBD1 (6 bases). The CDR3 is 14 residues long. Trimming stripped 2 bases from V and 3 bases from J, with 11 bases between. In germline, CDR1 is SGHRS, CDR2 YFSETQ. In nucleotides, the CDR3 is TGCGCCAGCAGCTTACAGGGTCCGGACTATGGCTACACCTTC. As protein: CASSLQGPDYGYTF.